Listed below are T cell receptor beta chains from one sample, sequenced in a study of T-cell memory formation after mild COVID-19. MiXCR, run by TCRdb on the 5' RACE reads, gives a single entry per CDR3 protein. Of around 250,000 distinct CDR3 sequences in the sample, around 10% were seen once. Sequencing was done on a sample of PBMCs or a T cell subset sorted from them (not recorded which). All receptors come from a man between 18 and 29 years old who had mild COVID-19 (a few samples of this study predate the infection). Cell type and time point are not known. Both conserved end residues are part of each CDR3. The D gene is left open where the match is weak. Not all rows give a size; the values are once, few, many and, for expanded clones, a class.

size: .
J: TRBJ2-3
V: TRBV5-1
D: .
CDR3: CASSLDVLTADTQYF
DNA: TGCGCCAGCAGCTTGGATGTCCTTACAGCAGATACGCAGTATTTT

size: .
J: TRBJ2-2
V: TRBV6-2/TRBV6-3
D: .
CDR3: CASSYWGYNTGELFF
DNA: TGTGCCAGCAGTTATTGGGGGTATAACACCGGGGAGCTGTTTTTT

size: .
J: TRBJ1-2
V: TRBV6-5
D: .
CDR3: CASAGTSGYTF
DNA: TGTGCCAGCGCCGGGACATCAGGCTACACCTTC

size: few
J: TRBJ1-1
V: TRBV4-1
D: .
CDR3: CASSQEGKGRGRSEAFF
DNA: TGCGCCAGCAGCCAAGAGGGCAAGGGGAGAGGAAGATCTGAAGCTTTCTTT

size: many
J: TRBJ2-1
V: TRBV4-1
D: TRBD1
CDR3: CASSQGGGTGDYNEQFF
DNA: TGCGCCAGCAGCCAAGGGGGCGGGACAGGGGACTACAATGAGCAGTTCTTC

size: .
J: TRBJ2-3
V: TRBV11-2
D: TRBD2
CDR3: CASSLMLAGGPDGTDTQYF
DNA: TGTGCCAGCAGCTTAATGCTAGCGGGGGGGCCTGATGGCACAGATACGCAGTATTTT

size: .
J: TRBJ1-5
V: TRBV5-1
D: .
CDR3: CASSPGPMGGVLGSNQPQHF
DNA: TGCGCCAGCAGCCCAGGACCGATGGGGGGCGTATTAGGCAGCAATCAGCCCCAGCATTTT

size: .
J: TRBJ2-5
V: TRBV18
D: .
CDR3: CASSPSSGGGQETQYF
DNA: TGTGCCAGCTCGCCCTCTTCGGGGGGCGGACAAGAGACCCAGTACTTC

size: few
J: TRBJ2-1
V: TRBV5-1
D: .
CDR3: CASSSPLTDEQFF
DNA: TGCGCCAGCAGCTCGCCACTGACGGATGAGCAGTTCTTC

size: few
J: TRBJ2-1
V: TRBV9
D: TRBD2
CDR3: CASSPVGETSGGPGEQFF
DNA: TGTGCCAGCAGCCCAGTCGGGGAAACTAGCGGGGGGCCGGGTGAGCAGTTCTTC

size: .
J: TRBJ1-5
V: TRBV29-1
D: .
CDR3: CSVFLWGTQHF
DNA: TGCAGCGTTTTCTTATGGGGGACCCAGCATTTT

size: few
J: TRBJ2-5
V: TRBV5-1
D: TRBD1
CDR3: CASSLSGTGVRKAQYF
DNA: TGCGCCAGCAGCTTGTCCGGGACAGGGGTCAGGAAGGCCCAGTACTTC

size: many
J: TRBJ2-1
V: TRBV6-2/TRBV6-3
D: TRBD2
CDR3: CASRRAGGSHEQFF
DNA: TGTGCCAGCAGACGAGCGGGGGGTAGCCATGAGCAGTTCTTC

size: .
J: TRBJ2-1
V: TRBV5-1
D: TRBD1
CDR3: CASYGQGMDEQFF
DNA: TGCGCCAGCTACGGACAGGGGATGGATGAGCAGTTCTTC

size: few
J: TRBJ2-2
V: TRBV3-1
D: TRBD1
CDR3: CASSLDRGTGELFF
DNA: TGTGCCAGCAGCCTTGACAGGGGAACCGGGGAGCTGTTTTTT

size: .
J: TRBJ1-4
V: TRBV11-2
D: .
CDR3: CASGLSGAEKLFF
DNA: TGTGCCAGCGGACTGTCAGGGGCGGAAAAACTGTTTTTT

size: many
J: TRBJ1-2
V: TRBV7-2
D: .
CDR3: CASSLMYLGYTF
DNA: TGTGCCAGCAGCTTAATGTATTTAGGCTACACCTTC

size: few
J: TRBJ2-7
V: TRBV11-2
D: .
CDR3: CASSLSASSYEQYF
DNA: TGTGCCAGCAGCCTATCTGCGAGCTCCTACGAGCAGTACTTC

size: few
J: TRBJ1-2
V: TRBV28
D: .
CDR3: CASSLRGREVGGYTF
DNA: TGTGCCAGCAGTTTGCGGGGCAGGGAGGTAGGGGGCTACACCTTC

size: .
J: TRBJ2-1
V: TRBV4-3
D: TRBD1
CDR3: CASSPWTGGTNEQFF
DNA: TGCGCCAGCAGCCCTTGGACAGGGGGCACAAATGAGCAGTTCTTC

size: .
J: TRBJ1-2
V: TRBV7-3
D: .
CDR3: CASSNGANYGYTF
DNA: TGTGCCAGCAGTAACGGAGCTAACTATGGCTACACCTTC

size: few
J: TRBJ2-3
V: TRBV10-3
D: .
CDR3: CARPRRGHTDTQYF
DNA: TGTGCCAGGCCTCGGCGGGGGCACACAGATACGCAGTATTTT

size: .
J: TRBJ2-1
V: TRBV11-2
D: TRBD2
CDR3: CASRPGLDTSHEQFF
DNA: TGTGCCAGCCGGCCGGGACTAGATACGTCGCATGAGCAGTTCTTC

size: few
J: TRBJ1-5
V: TRBV7-8
D: .
CDR3: CASSFFQSNQPQHF
DNA: TGTGCCAGCAGCTTTTTCCAGAGCAATCAGCCCCAGCATTTT

size: few
J: TRBJ2-5
V: TRBV6-5
D: TRBD1
CDR3: CASSYDRGGETQYF
DNA: TGTGCCAGCAGTTACGACAGGGGAGGAGAGACCCAGTACTTC

size: .
J: TRBJ2-2
V: TRBV25-1
D: .
CDR3: CASKAAGTGAGELFF
DNA: TGTGCCAGCAAGGCTGCAGGAACGGGGGCCGGGGAGCTGTTTTTT

size: .
J: TRBJ2-3
V: TRBV7-2
D: TRBD1
CDR3: CASSSTGFRSDTQYF
DNA: TGTGCCAGCAGCTCGACAGGGTTTCGATCCGATACGCAGTATTTT

size: few
J: TRBJ1-6
V: TRBV2
D: TRBD1
CDR3: CASGGTGNSPLHF
DNA: TGTGCCAGCGGGGGGACAGGGAATTCACCCCTCCACTTT

size: few
J: TRBJ1-1
V: TRBV5-1
D: TRBD1
CDR3: CASSAPGGFEAFF
DNA: TGCGCCAGCAGCGCCCCAGGGGGCTTTGAAGCTTTCTTT

size: few
J: TRBJ2-3
V: TRBV5-1
D: .
CDR3: CASSFLGESTDTQYF
DNA: TGCGCCAGCAGCTTCCTTGGGGAGAGCACAGATACGCAGTATTTT

size: .
J: TRBJ2-5
V: TRBV7-9
D: .
CDR3: CAGGLQETQYF
DNA: TGTGCAGGGGGGCTGCAAGAGACCCAGTACTTC

size: few
J: TRBJ2-3
V: TRBV28
D: .
CDR3: CASSYDSSLPDTQYF
DNA: TGTGCCAGCAGCTACGACAGTTCGCTGCCGGATACGCAGTATTTT

size: few
J: TRBJ1-2
V: TRBV24-1
D: .
CDR3: CATSNSGVHGYTF
DNA: TGTGCCACCAGCAATTCGGGGGTCCATGGCTACACCTTC

size: many
J: TRBJ2-1
V: TRBV6-4
D: TRBD2
CDR3: CASSDTSGSYNEQFF
DNA: TGTGCCAGCAGTGACACTAGCGGCTCCTACAATGAGCAGTTCTTC

size: few
J: TRBJ1-5
V: TRBV28
D: .
CDR3: CASSLGLVRQPQHF
DNA: TGTGCCAGCAGTTTAGGGCTTGTACGCCAGCCCCAGCATTTT

size: .
J: TRBJ1-5
V: TRBV4-1
D: TRBD1
CDR3: CASSQLGAGTGDWPQHF
DNA: TGCGCCAGCAGCCAGCTGGGCGCTGGGACAGGGGATTGGCCCCAGCATTTT

size: .
J: TRBJ1-1
V: TRBV29-1
D: .
CDR3: CSVGNTEALF
DNA: TGCAGCGTAGGGAACACTGAAGCTTTATTT

size: .
J: TRBJ1-1
V: TRBV5-6
D: .
CDR3: CASSPGTPLAAFF
DNA: TGTGCCAGCAGCCCAGGGACACCCCTTGCAGCTTTCTTT

size: .
J: TRBJ2-7
V: TRBV5-6
D: .
CDR3: CASSFPYEQYF
DNA: TGTGCCAGCAGCTTCCCCTACGAGCAGTACTTC

size: .
J: TRBJ2-1
V: TRBV28
D: TRBD2
CDR3: CASSSRLAGRSYNEQFF
DNA: TGTGCCAGCAGTTCTAGACTAGCGGGGCGCTCCTACAATGAGCAGTTCTTC

size: few
J: TRBJ2-5
V: TRBV5-5
D: .
CDR3: CASSAGTASRETQYF
DNA: TGTGCCAGCAGCGCGGGGACCGCTTCGCGGGAGACCCAGTACTTC

size: many
J: TRBJ2-5
V: TRBV7-2
D: .
CDR3: CASSRGFQETQYF
DNA: TGTGCCAGCTCAAGGGGCTTCCAAGAGACCCAGTACTTC

size: few
J: TRBJ1-1
V: TRBV30
D: .
CDR3: CAWNYGGLVTEAFF
DNA: TGTGCCTGGAACTACGGGGGGCTTGTCACTGAAGCTTTCTTT

size: few
J: TRBJ1-1
V: TRBV6-6
D: .
CDR3: CASSYGLYTEAFF
DNA: TGTGCCAGCAGTTACGGCCTTTACACTGAAGCTTTCTTT

size: few
J: TRBJ1-2
V: TRBV5-1
D: TRBD1
CDR3: CASSSRTGEIANGYTF
DNA: TGCGCCAGCAGCTCACGGACAGGGGAAATCGCCAATGGCTACACCTTC

size: .
J: TRBJ1-2
V: TRBV30
D: TRBD1
CDR3: CAWSVLKAGGGYGYTF
DNA: TGTGCCTGGAGTGTACTGAAGGCAGGGGGAGGGTATGGCTACACCTTC